Each of the 13 T cell receptor beta chains below was sequenced from the same sample in a study of T cells in Graves' hyperthyroidism and ophthalmopathy. RNA transcripts were the template for amplifying TCR beta CDR3 regions. HTBI primers were used for first-round RT-PCR of the TCR CDR3. One entry per CDR3 protein results from TCRdb running MiXCR on the multiplex PCR reads. The sample consists of around 110,000 distinct CDR3 sequences, about a sixth of them appearing once. The sample consisted of blood. All receptors come from a woman between 45 and 60 years old with Graves' hyperthyroidism.

This clonotype came up many times. This chain links TRBV6-1 with TRBJ2-2, with 8 bases lining up with TRBD1. CDR3 length: 14 residues. V shed 4 bases, J shed 4 bases, and the junction held 2 bases outside the gene matches. Germline-derived CDR1 and CDR2 are MNHNS and SASEGT. The CDR3: CASSGTGSTGELFF. The CDR3 region has the DNA TGTGCCAGCAGTGGGACAGGGTCCACCGGGGAGCTGTTTTTT.

This clonotype was seen many times. This sequence may be a read error, since a much larger clone differs from it by one base. This chain joins TRBV28 and TRBJ1-5; D might be TRBD1 (5 bases). The CDR3 is 17 residues long. Germline lookup yields CDR1 MDHEN and CDR2 SYDVKM. The CDR3 protein is CAGSILSYRGVNQPQHF. CDR3 in DNA: TGTGCCGGCAGTATCCTAAGCTACCGGGGGGTCAATCAGCCCCAGCATTTT.

This clonotype was seen many times. The chain combines TRBV7-9 with TRBJ1-4; the D is unclear. V was shortened by 1 base and J by 4 bases, with 7 bases between the two germline ends. Germline V gene sequence: CDR1 SEHNR, CDR2 FQNEAQ (reference sequence). The CDR3 is made up of 14 amino acids. CDR3 coding DNA: TGTGCCAGCAGCTTAGAACTCAGTAATGAAAAACTGTTTTTT. It encodes CASSLELSNEKLFF.

This clonotype was recorded many times. The gene calls are TRBV11-2 and TRBJ2-7; 10 bases align to TRBD1. V trimming: 2 bases; J trimming: 1 base; junction bases outside the gene matches: 5. Germline CDR1 is SGHAT and CDR2 is FQNNGV. The CDR3 totals 16 residues. The CDR3 bases are TGTGCCAGCAGCTTACGCGACAGGGGGCTATCCTACGAGCAGTACGTC. This gives the protein CASSLRDRGLSYEQYV.

This clonotype showed up many times. This rearrangement joins TRBV27 to TRBJ1-5; tentatively, D is TRBD1 (5 bases). CDR1 MNHEY and CDR2 SMNVEV come from the germline V gene (reference sequence). With 8 bases removed from V and 7 bases from J, the gap between germline ends came to 18 bases. The CDR3 has 14 residues. Written as DNA, the CDR3 is TGTGCCAGCCGCCCGGGGGTGATCAGCCAGCCCCAGCATTTT. Translated, it gives CASRPGVISQPQHF.

The chain carries TRBV28 and TRBJ2-7; D is unclear. The CDR3 is made up of 13 amino acids. Germline V lookup: CDR1 MDHEN, CDR2 SYDVKM. V was pared by 7 bases and J by 3 bases, with 13 bases between. The CDR3 DNA reads as TGTGCCAGCACGTTACAAGGTAGCTACGAGCAGTACTTC. Its translation is CASTLQGSYEQYF.

This clonotype has at least ten counts. The rearrangement links TRBV6-1 to TRBJ2-7; 10 nucleotides align to TRBD1. Trimming cost V 6 bases and J 4 bases; bases outside gene matches: 3. Germline V CDR1 and CDR2: MNHNS, SASEGT. This CDR3 is built from 13 residues. The CDR3 DNA follows: TGTGCCAGCAGGGACAGGGGGTGGTACGAGCAGTACTTC. Translation gives CASRDRGWYEQYF.

This clonotype was picked up many times. The chain links TRBV6-1 to TRBJ1-5; D not certain. This CDR3 has 15 residues. The V and J ends lost 7 bases and 0 bases respectively, with 13 bases between them. Germline V lookup: CDR1 MNHNS, CDR2 SASEGT. Here the CDR3 reads CASTIRSYSNQPQHF. The CDR3 DNA is TGTGCCAGCACGATCAGGTCATATAGCAATCAGCCCCAGCATTTT.

The genes are TRBV30 and TRBJ2-7, with D possibly matching TRBD2 (6 bases). The V and J ends lost 3 bases and 3 bases respectively, with 30 bases between them. This CDR3 comprises 19 residues. CDR1 and CDR2 from the germline V gene are GTSNPN and SVGIG (reference sequence). The CDR3 bases are TGTGCCTGGAGCGACCTCGGGCGGGATCTTTTTACCGGCGTCTACGAGCAGTACTTC. It codes for CAWSDLGRDLFTGVYEQYF.

This clonotype was counted many times. The chain combines TRBV11-2 with TRBJ2-1; D may be TRBD1 (6 bases). Per the germline V gene, CDR1 is SGHAT and CDR2 is FQNNGV. The CDR3 loop spans 16 amino acids. The V and J ends lost 3 bases and 6 bases respectively, with 18 bases between them. The CDR3 loop reads CASSFLAQGNSNEQFF. CDR3 bases: TGTGCCAGCAGCTTTTTGGCACAGGGCAATAGCAATGAGCAGTTCTTC. The entire variable domain, with the rest obtained from reference TRBV11-2 and TRBJ2-1, is as follows: EAGVAQSPRYKIIEKRQSVAFWCNPISGHATLYWYQQILGQGPKLLIQFQNNGVVDDSQLPKDRFSAERLKGVDSTLKIQPAKLEDSAVYLCASSFLAQGNSNEQFFGPGTRLTVL.

In this sample, this clonotype turned up many times. The V gene is TRBV3-1, the J gene TRBJ2-4; possible D gene TRBD2, 6 bases. Between the trimmed V and J ends, which lost 0 bases and 9 bases, there was a span of 15 bases. The CDR3 loop spans 15 amino acids. Germline assignment: CDR1 LGHDT and CDR2 YNNKEL (reference sequence). The CDR3 nucleotides read TGTGCCAGCAGCCAAGATTTGCCAGGGAGGAGCATTCAGTACTTC. Its translation is CASSQDLPGRSIQYF. Full variable domain (rest looked up from reference TRBV3-1 and TRBJ2-4): DTAVSQTPKYLVTQMGNDKSIKCEQNLGHDTMYWYKQDSKKFLKIMFSYNNKELIINETVPNRFSPKSPDKAHLNLHINSLELGDSAVYFCASSQDLPGRSIQYFGAGTRLSVL.

This clonotype was recorded at least ten times. V is TRBV30 and J is TRBJ1-2; 9 bases agree with TRBD1. CDR1 GTSNPN and CDR2 SVGIG come from the germline V gene (reference sequence). The CDR3 runs to 12 residues. With V trimmed by 3 bases and J by 4 bases, 0 bases remained unmatched. Here the CDR3 DNA reads TGTGCCTGGAGGACAGGGGGCTATGGCTACACCTTC. Protein: CAWRTGGYGYTF.

The V and J genes are TRBV12-5 and TRBJ2-1, with 14 positions matching TRBD2. Germline CDR1 reads LGHNT; CDR2 reads FRNRAP. J lost 12 bases, V lost 7 bases, and 11 bases had no gene match. The CDR3 totals 15 residues. CDR3 residues: CASAPPGLAGAVQFF. The CDR3, as DNA: TGTGCTAGTGCCCCGCCGGGACTAGCGGGAGCAGTGCAGTTCTTC.